This T cell receptor (beta chain) is from a study of blood T cell repertoires in COVID-19. Study details: Sites across the United States, Italy and Spain contributed samples from acute and convalescent COVID-19. T cells, B-cell-depleted T cells, or PBMCs supplied cDNA or gDNA.

TCRdb keeps only in-frame clones here, not all; method: immunoSEQ multiplex PCR. The table shows roughly 120,000 clones, with around 90% occurring only once. Germline V gene data show CDR1 as MNHEY and CDR2 as SMNVEV (reference sequence). The length of the CDR3 is 12 residues. Trimming left V 6 bases short and J 5 bases short, with 10 bases between. Seattle patients were enrolled while actively infected and followed longitudinally. This sequence originates from a man aged 55 to 70 with COVID-19, enrolled during active disease. The chain couples TRBV27 to TRBJ2-5; TRBD2 might be the D (7 bases). The material sequenced was peripheral blood. In DNA, the CDR3 is TGTGCCAGCAGACGGGGGGCTGAGACCCAGTACTTC. This codes for CASRRGAETQYF.